A selection of T cell receptor beta chains follows, all from one sample in a study of blood T cells in healthy people across ages. TCRdb re-called the 5' RACE reads with MiXCR, one entry per CDR3 protein. Here the sample spans hundreds of thousands of distinct CDR3 sequences, 20% to 25% being singletons. The specimen was blood. Receptors were obtained from a man between 65 and 85 years old in good health. Both conserved end residues are part of each CDR3. A D gene is named only where the DNA matches it firmly. Size values are once, few and many counts, or a class for expanded clones, and some rows have none.

CDR3 | DNA | D | size | J | V
CATKAGGPNNEQFF | TGTGCCACCAAAGCGGGAGGGCCTAACAATGAGCAGTTCTTC | TRBD2 | NA | TRBJ2-1 | TRBV24-1
CASSVQAGPLHF | TGTGCCAGCAGCGTACAGGCAGGCCCCCTCCACTTT | NA | NA | TRBJ1-6 | TRBV7-2
CASSDSTATEAFF | TGCGCCAGCAGTGATTCGACAGCAACTGAAGCTTTCTTT | NA | many | TRBJ1-1 | TRBV10-2
CASSSRGQGSPNYGYTF | TGTGCCAGCAGTTCAAGGGGACAGGGGTCTCCAAACTATGGCTACACCTTC | TRBD1 | many | TRBJ1-2 | TRBV28
CGAAGVGAASYNEQFF | TGCGGTGCGGCCGGGGTGGGGGCGGCGTCCTACAATGAGCAGTTCTTC | NA | NA | TRBJ2-1 | TRBV20-1
CASSLKASGIQNEQFF | TGTGCCAGCAGCTTAAAGGCTAGCGGGATCCAAAATGAGCAGTTCTTC | TRBD2 | NA | TRBJ2-1 | TRBV7-3
CAATRAAPYEQYF | TGTGCCGCCACTAGGGCAGCTCCTTACGAGCAGTACTTC | NA | few | TRBJ2-7 | TRBV6-2/TRBV6-3
CASSPGLVSGTQYF | TGTGCCAGCAGTCCCGGACTAGTTTCCGGGACCCAGTACTTC | TRBD2 | NA | TRBJ2-5 | TRBV6-6
CASTLRGNTEAFF | TGTGCCAGCACCCTTCGGGGGAACACTGAAGCTTTCTTT | NA | once | TRBJ1-1 | TRBV5-6
CASSTQQGTDTQYF | TGTGCCAGCAGCACACAACAGGGGACAGATACGCAGTATTTT | TRBD1 | NA | TRBJ2-3 | TRBV7-9
CASSLRGSNEQFF | TGTGCCAGCAGCTTGAGAGGGAGCAATGAGCAGTTCTTC | NA | NA | TRBJ2-1 | TRBV7-2
CASSLGGGRAYNEQFF | TGTGCCAGCAGCTTAGGAGGGGGGAGGGCCTACAATGAGCAGTTCTTC | NA | NA | TRBJ2-1 | TRBV7-2
CSARDGKTLDNEQFF | TGCAGTGCTAGAGATGGCAAGACCCTTGACAATGAGCAGTTCTTC | NA | few | TRBJ2-1 | TRBV20-1
CASSLVSAEQYF | TGCGCCAGCAGCTTGGTTTCAGCTGAGCAGTACTTC | NA | many | TRBJ2-7 | TRBV5-1
CASSYGTTYNSPLHF | TGTGCCAGCAGTTATGGGACAACATATAATTCACCCCTCCACTTT | NA | few | TRBJ1-6 | TRBV6-5
CSATQGANEQFF | TGCAGTGCGACACAGGGGGCCAATGAGCAGTTCTTC | TRBD1 | few | TRBJ2-1 | TRBV20-1
CASPESETQYF | TGTGCCAGCCCAGAAAGCGAGACCCAGTACTTC | NA | NA | TRBJ2-5 | TRBV6-4
CSASGPSYNEQFF | TGCAGTGCTAGCGGACCGTCCTACAATGAGCAGTTCTTC | NA | many | TRBJ2-1 | TRBV20-1
CSAEGLAGYYEQYF | TGCAGTGCTGAGGGACTAGCGGGTTACTACGAGCAGTACTTC | TRBD2 | NA | TRBJ2-7 | TRBV20-1
CASSSRPGELFF | TGTGCCAGCAGCTCGCGCCCCGGGGAGCTGTTTTTT | NA | few | TRBJ2-2 | TRBV7-9
CASSPELEETQYF | TGTGCCAGCAGCCCCGAATTAGAGGAGACCCAGTACTTC | NA | NA | TRBJ2-5 | TRBV9
CASSLAPGYGETQYF | TGTGCCAGCAGCTTAGCGCCGGGTTATGGAGAGACCCAGTACTTC | NA | NA | TRBJ2-5 | TRBV7-9
CASSPNKGAGETQYF | TGTGCCAGCTCACCAAACAAAGGGGCAGGGGAGACCCAGTACTTC | NA | NA | TRBJ2-5 | TRBV18
CASSAGMYNEQFF | TGTGCCAGCAGTGCAGGGATGTACAATGAGCAGTTCTTC | NA | NA | TRBJ2-1 | TRBV6-1
CSARVRPNRVSYNEQFF | TGCAGTGCTAGAGTTAGACCTAATAGGGTAAGCTACAATGAGCAGTTCTTC | NA | few | TRBJ2-1 | TRBV20-1
CASRWGTLTTNEKLFF | TGTGCCAGCCGGTGGGGGACATTAACAACCAATGAAAAACTGTTTTTT | NA | many | TRBJ1-4 | TRBV19
CASSYSQGGGNIQYF | TGTGCCAGCAGTTACTCCCAGGGGGGTGGGAACATTCAGTACTTC | NA | NA | TRBJ2-4 | TRBV6-6
CASSISGRSSGRSSYNEQFF | TGTGCCAGTAGTATAAGTGGTAGGTCTAGCGGGAGGAGCTCCTACAATGAGCAGTTCTTC | TRBD2 | NA | TRBJ2-1 | TRBV19
CSVALDRSYEQYF | TGCAGCGTTGCCTTGGACAGGAGCTACGAGCAGTACTTC | TRBD1 | NA | TRBJ2-7 | TRBV29-1
CSALQGKTSYEQYF | TGCAGTGCTCTACAGGGGAAGACATCCTACGAGCAGTACTTC | TRBD1 | few | TRBJ2-7 | TRBV20-1
CAFPVGGRADTQYF | TGTGCCTTCCCTGTGGGAGGGAGGGCAGATACGCAGTATTTT | TRBD2 | many | TRBJ2-3 | TRBV11-2
CASSLGTKVAQYF | TGTGCCAGCAGCTTGGGGACCAAGGTAGCCCAGTACTTC | NA | NA | TRBJ2-5 | TRBV5-5
CASSLEKFSTDTQYF | TGTGCCAGCAGCTTAGAAAAGTTTAGCACAGATACGCAGTATTTT | NA | NA | TRBJ2-3 | TRBV7-8
CASRAGTGRDEQYF | TGTGCCAGCAGGGCCGGGACAGGGAGGGACGAGCAGTACTTC | TRBD1 | NA | TRBJ2-7 | TRBV2
CASSLRPRTSGFTDTQYF | TGTGCCAGCAGCTTGAGGCCCCGGACTAGCGGGTTCACAGATACGCAGTATTTT | TRBD2 | NA | TRBJ2-3 | TRBV5-6
CASSFYMGQDYNEQFF | TGTGCCAGCAGCTTTTATATGGGACAAGACTACAATGAGCAGTTCTTC | NA | few | TRBJ2-1 | TRBV11-2
CATSRDRGGVNIQYF | TGTGCCACCAGCAGAGATCGTGGGGGAGTGAACATTCAGTACTTC | NA | NA | TRBJ2-4 | TRBV15
CASSSTSPYEQYF | TGCGCCAGCAGCTCTACTAGCCCCTACGAGCAGTACTTC | NA | NA | TRBJ2-7 | TRBV5-1
CASSAGTELQETQYF | TGTGCCAGCAGCGCCGGGACAGAACTCCAAGAGACCCAGTACTTC | TRBD1 | NA | TRBJ2-5 | TRBV9
CASSSSTSGPNTGELFF | TGTGCCAGCAGTTCGTCAACTAGCGGGCCGAACACCGGGGAGCTGTTTTTT | TRBD2 | few | TRBJ2-2 | TRBV28
CASSLFLQGGTDTQYF | TGCGCCAGCAGCTTGTTCCTCCAGGGGGGCACAGATACGCAGTATTTT | TRBD1 | NA | TRBJ2-3 | TRBV5-1
CASSQDGTGYSPLHF | TGCGCCAGCAGCCAAGATGGGACAGGCTATTCACCCCTCCACTTT | TRBD1 | NA | TRBJ1-6 | TRBV4-1
CASRVQAGQSYEQYF | TGTGCCAGTAGGGTACAGGCGGGCCAGTCCTACGAGCAGTACTTC | NA | NA | TRBJ2-7 | TRBV19
CASSIPMTNTGELFF | TGTGCCAGTAGTATACCGATGACGAACACCGGGGAGCTGTTTTTT | NA | NA | TRBJ2-2 | TRBV19
CASRRDSYEQFF | TGTGCCAGTCGGCGGGACAGTTATGAGCAGTTCTTC | NA | few | TRBJ2-1 | TRBV6-2/TRBV6-3
CSAPRRDRAYNEQFF | TGCAGTGCTCCCCGCCGGGACAGGGCCTACAATGAGCAGTTCTTC | TRBD1 | few | TRBJ2-1 | TRBV20-1
CASSLVGGTHEQFF | TGTGCCAGCAGCTTAGTTGGGGGGACGCATGAGCAGTTCTTC | NA | few | TRBJ2-1 | TRBV7-6
CSVVSGVGNTIYF | TGCAGCGTCGTTTCTGGGGTTGGAAACACTATATATTTT | NA | few | TRBJ1-3 | TRBV29-1